This T cell receptor (beta chain) is drawn from a study of tissue T cells after allogeneic stem cell transplantation. Study observations and caveats: Anatomically similar tissues had similar TCR repertoires within each patient. Some tissue clones might be persisting host cells; their alloreactivity or antigen specificity was not determined.

Germline V gene sequence: CDR1 NSQYPW, CDR2 LRSPGD (reference sequence). This CDR3 has 14 amino acids. Between the trimmed V and J ends, which lost 0 bases and 0 bases, there was a span of 5 bases. Time point here: mouse harvest day 14 after allogeneic transplant. Each mouse received 10^7 T-cell-depleted marrow cells plus 10^6 splenic CD5+ T cells by tail vein. Clones were read by immunoSEQ multiplex PCR, and TCRdb kept only the in-frame ones, dropping some. Among roughly 1,500 clones listed, 45% were seen once. A note on this clone: The target antigen is unknown. Gene names follow the mouse nomenclature. The read stops 1 residue short of the end of the CDR3; the missing end is completed from the germline J gene.

The TCR originated in a female BALB/c mouse given C57BL/6 T cells with graft-versus-host disease after an allogeneic hematopoietic cell transplant. The sequenced sample consisted of spleen. The chain couples TRBV1 to TRBJ1-1; unclear D gene. The sequenced part of the CDR3 DNA is TGCACCTGCAGTGCAGAGCAGTCAAACACAGAAGTCTTC. It specifies CTCSAEQSNTEVF. The whole CDR3 protein is CTCSAEQSNTEVFF.